This T cell receptor (beta chain) was documented in a study of blood T cell repertoires in COVID-19. Turning to the study itself: The United States, Italy and Spain supplied acute and convalescent COVID-19 samples. Sources were T cells, B-cell-depleted T cells, or PBMCs; the material itself was cDNA or gDNA.

Per the study methods: Nucleated cell number was recorded as an estimate derived from reference gene primer amplification. TCRdb's copy holds only in-frame clones and misses some; the assay was immunoSEQ multiplex PCR. V and J calls and clone size follow that table, whereas D and trimming were derived from the DNA. Of 150,000 to 200,000 clones listed, 70% to 90% were seen once; the top ten hold 0.99%. From germline, CDR1 is MGHRA and CDR2 YSYEKL. This CDR3 spans 19 amino acids. The V end was cut by 4 bases, the J end by 0 bases, with 19 bases between. This clone was observed a single time. The rearrangement joins TRBV4-1 to TRBJ1-6; weak D call: TRBD1 (5 bases). The sequencing input was peripheral blood. This TCR derives from a young man with acute or convalescent COVID-19. CDR3 nucleotides: TGCGCCAGCAGCCCCTGGGTGGCAGGGCGAAGCTCCTATAATTCACCCCTCCACTTT. Amino acid sequence: CASSPWVAGRSSYNSPLHF.